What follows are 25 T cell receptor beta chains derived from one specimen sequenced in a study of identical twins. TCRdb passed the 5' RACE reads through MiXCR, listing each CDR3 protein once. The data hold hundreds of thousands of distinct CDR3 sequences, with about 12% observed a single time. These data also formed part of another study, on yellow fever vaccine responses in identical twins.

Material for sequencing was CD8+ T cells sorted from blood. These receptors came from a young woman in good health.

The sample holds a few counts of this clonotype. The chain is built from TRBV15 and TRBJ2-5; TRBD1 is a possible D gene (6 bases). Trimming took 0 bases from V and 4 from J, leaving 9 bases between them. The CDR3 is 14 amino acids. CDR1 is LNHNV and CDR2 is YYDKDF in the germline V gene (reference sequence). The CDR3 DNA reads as TGTGCCACCAGCAGAGATATAGGGGGAGAGACCCAGTACTTC. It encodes CATSRDIGGETQYF. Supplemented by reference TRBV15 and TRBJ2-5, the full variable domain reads DAMVIQNPRYQVTQFGKPVTLSCSQTLNHNVMYWYQQKSSQAPKLLFHYYDKDFNNEADTPDNFQSRRPNTSFCFLDIRSPGLGDTAMYLCATSRDIGGETQYFGPGTRLLVL.

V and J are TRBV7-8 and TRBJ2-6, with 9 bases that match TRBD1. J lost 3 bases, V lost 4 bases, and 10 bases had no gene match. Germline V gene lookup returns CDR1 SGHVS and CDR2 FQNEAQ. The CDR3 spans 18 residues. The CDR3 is CASSSSGTGRDGANVLTF. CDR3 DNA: TGTGCCAGCAGCTCATCCGGGACAGGGAGGGATGGGGCCAACGTCCTGACTTTC.

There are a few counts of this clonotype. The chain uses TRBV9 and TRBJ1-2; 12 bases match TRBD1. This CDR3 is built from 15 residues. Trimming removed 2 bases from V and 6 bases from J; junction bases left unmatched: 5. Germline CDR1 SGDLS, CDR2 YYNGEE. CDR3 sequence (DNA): TGTGCCAGCAGCGTGGGACAGGGGGCCTTTGATGGCTACACCTTC. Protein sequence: CASSVGQGAFDGYTF.

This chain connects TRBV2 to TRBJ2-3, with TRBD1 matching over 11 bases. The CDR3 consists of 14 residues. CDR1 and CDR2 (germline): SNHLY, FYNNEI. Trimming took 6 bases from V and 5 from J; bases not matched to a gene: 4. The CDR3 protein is CASRDRGLGDTQYF. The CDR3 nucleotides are TGTGCCAGCAGGGACAGGGGGCTTGGAGATACGCAGTATTTT.

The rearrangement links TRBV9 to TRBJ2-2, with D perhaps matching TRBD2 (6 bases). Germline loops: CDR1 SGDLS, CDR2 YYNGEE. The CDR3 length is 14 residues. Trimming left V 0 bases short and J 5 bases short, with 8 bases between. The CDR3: CASSVDGGTGELFF. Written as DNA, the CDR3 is TGTGCCAGCAGCGTAGATGGGGGGACCGGGGAGCTGTTTTTT.

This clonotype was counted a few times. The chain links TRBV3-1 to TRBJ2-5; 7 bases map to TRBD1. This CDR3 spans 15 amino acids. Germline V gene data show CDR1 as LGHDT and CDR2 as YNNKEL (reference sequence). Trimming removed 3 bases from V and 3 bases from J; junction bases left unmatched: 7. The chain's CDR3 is CASSHRQGYKETQYF. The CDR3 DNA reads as TGTGCCAGCAGCCACAGACAGGGCTACAAAGAGACCCAGTACTTC.

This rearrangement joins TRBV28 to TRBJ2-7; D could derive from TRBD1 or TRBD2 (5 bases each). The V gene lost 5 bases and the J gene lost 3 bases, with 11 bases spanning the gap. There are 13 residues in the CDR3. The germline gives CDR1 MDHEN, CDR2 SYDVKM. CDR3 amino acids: CASSGGRGYEQYF. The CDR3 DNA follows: TGTGCCAGCAGTGGGGGAAGAGGCTACGAGCAGTACTTC.

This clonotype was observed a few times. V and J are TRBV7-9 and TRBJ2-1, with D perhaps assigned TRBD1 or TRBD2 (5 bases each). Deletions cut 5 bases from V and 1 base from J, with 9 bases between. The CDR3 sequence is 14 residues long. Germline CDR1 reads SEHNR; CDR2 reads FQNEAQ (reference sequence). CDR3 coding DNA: TGTGCCAGCAGCGGGGGTTATTCCTACAATGAGCAGTTCTTC. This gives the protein CASSGGYSYNEQFF.

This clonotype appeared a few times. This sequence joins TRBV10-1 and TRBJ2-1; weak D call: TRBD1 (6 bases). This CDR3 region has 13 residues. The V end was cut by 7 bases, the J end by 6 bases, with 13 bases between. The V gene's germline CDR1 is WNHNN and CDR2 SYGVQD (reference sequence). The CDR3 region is CASKDDRFNEQFF. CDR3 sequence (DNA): TGCGCCAGCAAAGATGACAGGTTCAATGAGCAGTTCTTC.

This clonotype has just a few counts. CDR3 in amino acids: CASSLDFYGANVLTF. Here the CDR3 DNA reads TGTGCCAGCAGCTTAGACTTTTATGGGGCCAACGTCCTGACTTTC. The V and J genes are TRBV11-1 and TRBJ2-6, with D unresolved. Looked up from germline, CDR1 is SGHAT and CDR2 is FQDESV (reference sequence). V was trimmed by 1 base and J by 3 bases, leaving 7 bases between them. CDR3 length: 15 amino acids. The full variable domain, its missing parts supplied by reference TRBV11-1 and TRBJ2-6, is EAEVAQSPRYKITEKSQAVAFWCDPISGHATLYWYRQILGQGPELLVQFQDESVVDDSQLPKDRFSAERLKGVDSTLKIQPAELGDSAMYLCASSLDFYGANVLTFGAGSRLTVL.

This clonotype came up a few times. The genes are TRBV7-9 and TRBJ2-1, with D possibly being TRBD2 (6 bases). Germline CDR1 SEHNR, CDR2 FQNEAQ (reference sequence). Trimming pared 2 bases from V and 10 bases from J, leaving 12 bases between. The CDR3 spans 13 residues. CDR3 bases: TGTGCCAGCAGCTTATCGGGAGTTCGGGAGCAGTTCTTC. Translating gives CASSLSGVREQFF.

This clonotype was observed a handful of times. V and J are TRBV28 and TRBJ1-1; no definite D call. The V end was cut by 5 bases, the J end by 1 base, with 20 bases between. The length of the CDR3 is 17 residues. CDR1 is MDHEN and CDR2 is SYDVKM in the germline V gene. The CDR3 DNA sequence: TGTGCCAGCAGTCTCCCTAGCCCGGGAGGGCCGAACACTGAAGCTTTCTTT. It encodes CASSLPSPGGPNTEAFF. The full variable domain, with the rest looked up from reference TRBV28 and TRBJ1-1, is DVKVTQSSRYLVKRTGEKVFLECVQDMDHENMFWYRQDPGLGLRLIYFSYDVKMKEKGDIPEGYSVSREKKERFSLILESASTNQTSMYLCASSLPSPGGPNTEAFFGQGTRLTVV.

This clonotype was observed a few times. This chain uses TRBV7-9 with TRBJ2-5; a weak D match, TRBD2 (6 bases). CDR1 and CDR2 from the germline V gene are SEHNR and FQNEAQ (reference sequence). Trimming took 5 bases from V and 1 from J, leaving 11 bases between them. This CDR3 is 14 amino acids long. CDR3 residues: CASSLYGGQETQYF. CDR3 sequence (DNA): TGTGCCAGCAGCCTCTACGGGGGCCAAGAGACCCAGTACTTC.

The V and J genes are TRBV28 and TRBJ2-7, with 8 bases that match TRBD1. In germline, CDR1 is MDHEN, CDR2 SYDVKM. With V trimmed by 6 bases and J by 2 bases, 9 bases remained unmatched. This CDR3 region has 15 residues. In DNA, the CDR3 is TGTGCCAGCAGAATTGGGACAGGAACAACCTACGAGCAGTACTTC. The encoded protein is CASRIGTGTTYEQYF.

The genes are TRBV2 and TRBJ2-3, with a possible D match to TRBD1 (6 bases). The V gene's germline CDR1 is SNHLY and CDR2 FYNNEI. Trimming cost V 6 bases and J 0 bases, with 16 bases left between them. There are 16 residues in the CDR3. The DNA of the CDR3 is TGTGCCAGCAGCGTCGGTCGGACAGCCAGCACAGATACGCAGTATTTT. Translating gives CASSVGRTASTDTQYF.

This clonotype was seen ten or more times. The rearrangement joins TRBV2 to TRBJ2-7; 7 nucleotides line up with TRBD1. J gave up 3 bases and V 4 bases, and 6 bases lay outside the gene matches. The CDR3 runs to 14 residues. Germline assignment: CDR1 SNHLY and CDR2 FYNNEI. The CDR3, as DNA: TGTGCCAGCAGTGGGACCTGGGACAGCTACGAGCAGTACGTC. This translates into CASSGTWDSYEQYV.

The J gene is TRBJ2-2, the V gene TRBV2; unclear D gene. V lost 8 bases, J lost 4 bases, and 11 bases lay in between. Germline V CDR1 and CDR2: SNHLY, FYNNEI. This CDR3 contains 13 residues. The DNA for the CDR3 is TGTGCCAGCTTGGCTGCGCTCACCGGGGAGCTGTTTTTT. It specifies CASLAALTGELFF.

In nucleotides, the CDR3 is TGTGCCAGCAGAGAAAGGGCCCTGAACACTGAAGCTTTCTTT. It translates to CASRERALNTEAFF. The V and J genes are TRBV2 and TRBJ1-1; D is uncertain. Germline V CDR1 and CDR2: SNHLY, FYNNEI. The CDR3 covers 14 residues. The V gene lost 6 bases and the J gene lost 0 bases, with 11 bases spanning the gap.

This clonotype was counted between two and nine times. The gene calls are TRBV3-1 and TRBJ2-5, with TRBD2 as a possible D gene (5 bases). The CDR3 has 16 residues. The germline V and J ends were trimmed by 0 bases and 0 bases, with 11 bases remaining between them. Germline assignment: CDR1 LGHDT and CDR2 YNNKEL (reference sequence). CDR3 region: CASSQDYSGYQETQYF. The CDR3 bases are TGTGCCAGCAGCCAAGATTATTCGGGATACCAAGAGACCCAGTACTTC.

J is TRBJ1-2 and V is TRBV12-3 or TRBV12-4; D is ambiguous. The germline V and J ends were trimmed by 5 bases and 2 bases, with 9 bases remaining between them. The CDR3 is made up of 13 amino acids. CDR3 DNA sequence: TGTGCCAGCAGTCCCGGGTGGAACTATGGCTACACCTTC. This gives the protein CASSPGWNYGYTF.

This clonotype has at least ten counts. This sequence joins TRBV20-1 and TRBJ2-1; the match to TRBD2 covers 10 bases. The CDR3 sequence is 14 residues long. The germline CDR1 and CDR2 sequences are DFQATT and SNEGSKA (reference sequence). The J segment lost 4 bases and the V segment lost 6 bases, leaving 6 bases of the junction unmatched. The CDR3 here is CSASGTSAYNEQFF. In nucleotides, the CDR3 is TGCAGTGCCTCCGGGACTAGCGCATACAATGAGCAGTTCTTC.

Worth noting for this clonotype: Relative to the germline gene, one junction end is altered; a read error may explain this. CDR3 residues: CASNNEQFF. DNA for the CDR3: TGTGCCAGCAACAACGAGCAGTTCTTC. The chain recombines TRBV9 with TRBJ2-1; D unclear. Germline loops: CDR1 SGDLS, CDR2 YYNGEE. This CDR3 comprises 9 residues.

CDR3 in DNA: TGTGCCACCAGCAGTGCGCCGACAGGGAGGCAGCCCCAGCATTTT. This encodes CATSSAPTGRQPQHF. The chain carries TRBV15 and TRBJ1-5; the match to TRBD1 covers 7 bases. Germline V gene data show CDR1 as LNHNV and CDR2 as YYDKDF (reference sequence). The CDR3 consists of 15 residues. J was trimmed by 7 bases and V by 3 bases; bases with no gene match: 9.

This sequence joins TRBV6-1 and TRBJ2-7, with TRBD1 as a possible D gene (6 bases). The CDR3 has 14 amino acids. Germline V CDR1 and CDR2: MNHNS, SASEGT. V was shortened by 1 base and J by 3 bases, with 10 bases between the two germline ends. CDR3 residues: CASSEDRVGYEQYV. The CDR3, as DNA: TGTGCCAGCAGTGAAGACAGGGTAGGCTACGAGCAGTACGTC.

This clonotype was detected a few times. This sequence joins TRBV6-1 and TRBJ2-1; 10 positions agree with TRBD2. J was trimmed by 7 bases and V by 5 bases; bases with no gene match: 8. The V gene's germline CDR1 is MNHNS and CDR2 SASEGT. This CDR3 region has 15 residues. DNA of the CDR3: TGTGCCAGCAGTAAACTAGCGGGACTTGGGAATGAGCAGTTCTTC. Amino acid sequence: CASSKLAGLGNEQFF.